This section outlines one T cell receptor beta chain sequence together with its context. The target of this receptor is not known. Base qualities are missing; no much larger clone stands one base away. Libraries were prepared through the immunoSEQ multiplex PCR assay. A mixture of 60 forward primers for TCR Vbeta segments and 13 reverse primers for TCR Jbeta segments was used in the multiplex PCR. A multiplex PCR assay on genomic DNA amplified the CDR3 region of rearranged TCR beta genes. The amplified TCR beta libraries were sequenced on the Illumina HiSeq System as 87-base-pair reads. The paper's data handling went like this. A later analysis counted about 76 million unique TCR beta chains across the 550 to 750 repertoires, and approximately 11 million of these chains were shared by at least two donors. To remove PCR and sequencing errors, raw reads were error-corrected and collapsed into unique sequences using a nearest-neighbor algorithm that merged closely related sequences. To assign V, D and J gene segments, CDR3 sequences were aligned to IMGT reference sequences. Each retained sequence needed at least a six-nucleotide match to both a V gene segment and a J gene segment. Rearrangements were called productive when the CDR3 lacked stop codons and stayed in frame with V and J; all others were non-productive. CDR3 was defined according to IMGT convention as the region running from the second conserved V-encoded cysteine to the conserved J-encoded phenylalanine. The earlier analysis of some 540 of the donors excluded any sequence lacking an unambiguous match to a single V gene segment. In an earlier analysis of 450 to 700 of the donors, V segments were called functional above 56.7% productive rearrangements and were called segregating when the between-donor standard deviation exceeded 5%. A statistical classification framework was built for diagnosing cytomegalovirus status from the catalog of TCR beta chain sequences. In a later analysis, TCR nucleotide sequences were compared against IMGT/GENE-DB human TR gene sequences so that V and J genes could be assigned. The TCRdist pipeline was used in a later analysis to assign CDR3 sequences and most-parsimonious VDJ recombination scenarios. In a later analysis, each TCR beta chain was defined by its CDR3 amino acid sequence together with its V-gene family, and reads lacking a unique V-gene family were excluded. As a way to deal with suspected cross-contamination and a sequencing artifact, a later analysis dropped 500 to 700 nucleotide sequences that were highly shared and had low generation probability. In a later analysis, a clonal expansion index for each public chain was calculated from normalized within-repertoire ranks of inferred template counts. In a later analysis, generation probabilities were computed using a VDJ recombination model fitted to out-of-frame rearrangements, and the results were checked against IGoR. A later analysis scored TCR-TCR, TCR-HLA and TCR-CMV co-occurrence with hypergeometric tests, applying a repertoire-size bias correction to TCR pairs. False discovery rates were estimated in a later analysis by permuting HLA or CMV assignments 20 times. In a later analysis, co-occurring TCRs were grouped using DBSCAN, with TCRdist sequence similarity added in when clustering inside HLA-allele-positive subsets. Repertoires with fewer than 30,000 or more than 120,000 public chains, plus five repertoires with anomalous nucleotide sharing, were excluded from co-occurrence clustering. TCRdb took this table from immuneACCESS and kept in-frame rearrangements with V and J called. Such tables lack part of the clones; where checked against another copy, unresolved V genes explain under half of the gap, and the rest is unexplained. V, J and clone size derive from that table, while D and trimming were established from the DNA sequence. Recorded for this sample are 150,000 to 200,000 clones; approximately 70% of them occurred a single time. The ten biggest clones cover around 2.8% of the sample.

The cohort consisted of 650 to 700 healthy bone marrow donors. All cohort members were sampled while nominally healthy, although unrecorded immune exposures were likely present. The donor was CMV seropositive and was included in the group of 250 to 350 seropositive cohort members. A peripheral blood sample was provided by each donor, and peripheral blood mononuclear cells were used for TCR beta sequencing. The Qiagen DNeasy Blood Extraction Kit was used to extract genomic DNA from the blood cell samples. The sample comes from a study of cytomegalovirus exposure and HLA in healthy donors (dated by TCRdb to 2016 to 2017). As for the study more broadly: An earlier analysis of approximately 590 of the donors reported about 250 Gb of sequence data and some 100 million unique TCR beta sequences from about 200 million T cells. About 280 gigabases of sequencing data and approximately 93 million unique TCR sequences were included in an early release covering roughly 700 HLA-typed donors. Among the roughly 400 genotyped donors, around 81% belonged to the genetic ancestry cluster associated with self-reported Caucasian donors. The study was designed to test whether signatures of past pathogen exposure could be identified by cataloging public T cell receptors. Using immunosequencing, the study profiled T cell repertoires from some 670 subjects and related those repertoires to cytomegalovirus serostatus. In addition to the first cohort of several hundred subjects, a separate validation cohort of around 110 different subjects was used. The study combined high-throughput TCR immunosequencing, statistical association of individual TCRs with disease status, and machine learning to predict cytomegalovirus infection status. A later analysis re-analyzed previously published TCR beta repertoires from roughly 690 donors and added high-resolution HLA genotyping to study TCR occurrence patterns. Rather than using new phenotypic data, the later analysis identified candidate immune exposures from TCR beta sequences and from how often those sequences occurred across donors. In an earlier analysis of roughly 540 of the donors, high-throughput TCR beta sequencing was used to judge whether each TCR beta V gene segment behaved as functional or pseudogenic. Alongside the repertoire data, information on donor age, sex, ethnicity and CMV serostatus was compiled. In a later genetic analysis, genome-wide SNP genotypes for about three fifths of the 666 donors were used, and that subset was treated as a discovery cohort. Every repertoire in the discovery cohort had been generated on one and the same sequencing platform. Both class I and class II loci were covered by HLA typing, at four-digit resolution. The number of donors typed differed by locus, with about 629-640 for A, B, C, DRB1 and DQB1, about 500 for DQA1, some 570 for DPA1, and some 470 for DPB1. Because of strong linkage in the cohort, roughly five DR-DQ haplotypes were treated as single units for association and clustering. Among a few hundred genotyped donors of the cohort, an average of approximately 240,000 unique TCR beta nucleotide sequences were sequenced per donor, roughly a sixth of them non-productive. Results and caveats for the whole study, not just this receptor: A further reported finding was that TCR beta sequences accurately predicted the HLA-A and HLA-B alleles for most subjects in the first cohort. In a later analysis, HLA-associated TCR beta chains showed more clonal expansion and lower generation probabilities than non-associated chains that were equally common. Broadly in line with IMGT annotations, most TCR beta V segments showed up in productive rearrangements about 90% or about 30% of the time in an earlier analysis of several hundred of the donors. The classifier was reported to diagnose cytomegalovirus status with high specificity and sensitivity in both the original cohort and the validation cohort. Strong co-occurrence of HLA alleles, especially DR and DQ, made assigning TCR associations to individual alleles difficult. Linkage disequilibrium might explain the correlated functional status among segregating V segments, but an unknown experimental factor could not be ruled out. The sequencing pipeline was judged likely to have produced a cluster of highly shared sequence variants as a technical artifact. According to a later analysis, parvovirus B19, influenza, CMV and Epstein-Barr virus appeared linked to several top co-occurrence clusters. At a false discovery rate of 0.05, a later analysis linked 15,000 to 20,000 TCR beta sequences to specific HLA alleles. The 87-base-pair reads could not distinguish some IMGT-functional V segments, including TRBV6-2 and TRBV6-3, so those segments were excluded. Presence/absence analyses assumed roughly uniform sequencing depth across donors, an assumption that may not hold. For the cohort, immune exposure information was limited to CMV serostatus. A later genetic analysis associated a missense DCLRE1C variant with V-gene and J-gene trimming of TCR beta chains, and an independent cohort replicated the association. Across donors, most TCR sequences were observed very rarely, whereas some public TCRs were present in many individuals. It was suggested by the authors that the approach could potentially be generalized to other disease states and immunological phenotypes. Because some donors lacked HLA typing at each locus, the association tests relied only on the typed subset. The study gave a list of under 200 TCR beta chains associated with cytomegalovirus. This cohort had only TCR beta chains sequenced, and the lack of alpha or paired-chain data limited which features could be detected. In a later analysis, most CMV-associated TCR beta chains were found to appear HLA-restricted, with HLA associations seemingly driven largely by CMV exposure. Some 16 rarely observed V segments, including chromosome 9 orphons, were excluded from the earlier analysis of some 590 of the donors because counts were too low. A later analysis found that TCR association rates varied across HLA loci, with DRB1 alleles showing the most associated TCRs and HLA-C alleles the fewest. In vitro tests confirmed that a few of the cytomegalovirus-associated TCR beta chains recognize cytomegalovirus antigens. According to a later genetic analysis, donors in an Asian-associated ancestry cluster had fewer N-insertions in productive TCRs than the approximately 690-donor mean.

From the germline V gene, CDR1 is SQVTM and CDR2 is ANQGSEA. V is shortened by 4 bases, J by 4 bases, and the region joining them spans 11 bases. The CDR3 covers 13 residues, taking in both the cysteine and the phenylalanine. Only CDR3 DNA is held: 39 bases, read in frame from base 1. This chain joins TRBV29-1 to TRBJ1-5; the best D guess is TRBD1, with 6 bases matching. The TCR comes from a woman aged 40 to 50 in good health and CMV-seropositive. The sample taken for sequencing was PBMCs. DNA sequence: TGCAGCGTTGGCGACAGGAGTAATCAGCCCCAGCATTTT. Translated, it gives CSVGDRSNQPQHF.